The text below deals with one T cell receptor (beta chain). Its specificity is not known. The PCR contained 60 Vbeta and 13 Jbeta primers. Repertoires were generated with immunoSEQ multiplex PCR, while TCRdb's copy carries only in-frame clones and drops some. This sample has under 250,000 clones, with about 80% found just once. The CDR3 totals 16 residues. Trimming shortened V by 0 bases and J by 0 bases, and 6 bases separated the two germline ends. Germline lookup yields CDR1 LGHNA and CDR2 YSLEER. These data originate in a study of cytomegalovirus exposure and HLA in healthy donors. Study in general: A prior analysis found about 120 million unique TCR beta sequences from around 190 million T cells. General observations from the study: Associated with cytomegalovirus, according to the listing, were about 160 TCR beta chains. Reported results showed that the classifier diagnosed cytomegalovirus status with high specificity and sensitivity. A later analysis showed that HLA-associated TCR beta chains had undergone more clonal expansion than equally common others.

The chain employs TRBV4-3 and TRBJ2-6; maybe TRBD2 (5 bases). The receptor's source is a woman in her twenties or thirties in good health and CMV-seropositive. Sequenced: PBMCs. The CDR3, as DNA: TGCGCCAGCAGCCAAGATCGGGGCTCTGGGGCCAACGTCCTGACTTTC. Its translation is CASSQDRGSGANVLTF.